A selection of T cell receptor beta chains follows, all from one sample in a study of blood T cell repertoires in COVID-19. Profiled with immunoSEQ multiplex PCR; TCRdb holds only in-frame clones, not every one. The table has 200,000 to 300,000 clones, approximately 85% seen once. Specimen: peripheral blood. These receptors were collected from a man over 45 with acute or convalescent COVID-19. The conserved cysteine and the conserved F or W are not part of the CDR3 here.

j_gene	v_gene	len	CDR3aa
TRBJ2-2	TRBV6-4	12	ASSPGQHTGELF
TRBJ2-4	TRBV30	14	AWRPYIGTGKNIQY
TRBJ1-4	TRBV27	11	ASSLATNEKLF
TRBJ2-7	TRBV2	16	ASTPEKGLAGGAYEQY
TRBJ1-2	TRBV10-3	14	AISEAMTGTNYGYT
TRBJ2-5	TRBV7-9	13	ASSLSRTGQETQY
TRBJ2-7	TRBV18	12	ASSPSGGDYEQY
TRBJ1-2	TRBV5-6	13	ASSLLTAGDYGYT
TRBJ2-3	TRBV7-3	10	ASSYSGDTQY
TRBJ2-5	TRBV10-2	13	ASSDPLAGQETQY
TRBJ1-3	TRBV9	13	ASSPRQGSGNTIY
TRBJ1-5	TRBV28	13	ASSFRGNSNQPQH
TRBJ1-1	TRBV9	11	ASSVALASEAF
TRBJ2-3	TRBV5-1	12	ASKVTGGADTQY
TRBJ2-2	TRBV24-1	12	ATSTSSYTGELF
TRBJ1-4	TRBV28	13	ASSFEETGREKLF
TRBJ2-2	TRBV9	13	ASSVRTSDSGELF
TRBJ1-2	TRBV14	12	ASSYTGGAYGYT
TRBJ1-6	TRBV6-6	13	ASSFSDSRNSPLH
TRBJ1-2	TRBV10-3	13	AISEGLDRVKGYT
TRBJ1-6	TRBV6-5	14	ASSYSHGGARSPLH
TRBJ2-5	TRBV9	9	ASSAGKTQY
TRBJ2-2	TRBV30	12	AWSPGTQTGELF
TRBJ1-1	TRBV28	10	ASSFWRTEAF
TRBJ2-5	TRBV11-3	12	ASSYSQEVETQY
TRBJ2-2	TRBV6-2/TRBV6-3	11	ASSYGETGELF
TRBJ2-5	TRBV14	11	ASSHGLEETQY
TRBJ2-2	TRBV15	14	ATSRGQGITTGELF
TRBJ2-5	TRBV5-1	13	ASSSVAGGWETQY
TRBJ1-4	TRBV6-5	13	ASSYSRDRNEKLF
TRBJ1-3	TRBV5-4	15	ASSLEGTGNSGNTIY
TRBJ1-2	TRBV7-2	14	ASSSRRTTANYGYT
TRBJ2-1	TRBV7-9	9	ASSSFDEQF
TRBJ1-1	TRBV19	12	ASSIEIQGAEAF
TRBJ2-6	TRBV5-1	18	PRSMGGPGTGGAGANVLT
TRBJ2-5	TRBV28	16	ASRRKGKGLAGRETQY
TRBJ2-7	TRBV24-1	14	ATSDFGLAGTYEQY
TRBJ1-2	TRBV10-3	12	AISGQGGEDGYT
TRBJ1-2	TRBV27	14	ASSMRGGLRNYGYT
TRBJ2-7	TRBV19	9	ASSTQYEQY
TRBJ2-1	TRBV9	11	ASSVGSGREQF
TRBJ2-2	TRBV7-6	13	ASSLKLGGTGELF
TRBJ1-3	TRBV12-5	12	ASGLGHDGNTIY
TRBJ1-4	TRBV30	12	AWRIGGGGEKLF
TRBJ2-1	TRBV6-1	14	ASSGTSGDSYNEQF
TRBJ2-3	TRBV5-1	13	ASSLTGQGTDTQY
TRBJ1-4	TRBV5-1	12	ASSLGGRREKLF
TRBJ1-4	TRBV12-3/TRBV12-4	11	ASSLAHNEKLF
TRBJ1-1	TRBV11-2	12	ASSQRGRGTEAF
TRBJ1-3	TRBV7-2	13	ASSLGGGSGNTIY
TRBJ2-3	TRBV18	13	ASSPRTGSTDTQY
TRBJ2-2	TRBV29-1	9	SVRGSGELF
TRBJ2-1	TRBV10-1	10	ASWPGLDEQF
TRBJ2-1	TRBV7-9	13	ASSLVGGGAGEQF
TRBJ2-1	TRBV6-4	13	ASSVTSGRATEQF
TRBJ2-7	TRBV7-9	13	ASSLLDRGPYEQY
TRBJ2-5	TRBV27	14	ASSKAGTGGQETQY